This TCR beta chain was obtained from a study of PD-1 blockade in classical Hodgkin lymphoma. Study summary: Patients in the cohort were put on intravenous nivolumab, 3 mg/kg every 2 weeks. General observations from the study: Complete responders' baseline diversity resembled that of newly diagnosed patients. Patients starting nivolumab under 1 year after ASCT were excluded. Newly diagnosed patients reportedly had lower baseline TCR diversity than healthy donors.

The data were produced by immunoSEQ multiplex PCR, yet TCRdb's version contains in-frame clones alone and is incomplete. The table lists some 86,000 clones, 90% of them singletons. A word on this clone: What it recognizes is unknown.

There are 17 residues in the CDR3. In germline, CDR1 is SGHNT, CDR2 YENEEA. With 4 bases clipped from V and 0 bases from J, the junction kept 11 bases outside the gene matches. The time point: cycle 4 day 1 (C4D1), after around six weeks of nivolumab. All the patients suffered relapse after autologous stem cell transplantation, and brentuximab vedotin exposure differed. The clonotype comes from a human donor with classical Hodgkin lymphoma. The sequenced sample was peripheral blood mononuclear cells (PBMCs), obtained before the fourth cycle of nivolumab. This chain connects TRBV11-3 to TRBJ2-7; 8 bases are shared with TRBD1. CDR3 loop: CASSSEGVGQASYEQYF. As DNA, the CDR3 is TGTGCCAGCAGCTCCGAGGGGGTGGGACAGGCCTCCTACGAGCAGTACTTC.